This TCR beta chain was captured by sequencing in a study of Graves' ophthalmopathy and Graves' hyperthyroidism. Study-level findings and limits: This model predicted ophthalmopathy progression (sensitivity about 67%, specificity about 72%). Blood shared most expanded thyroid clonotypes above 0.001 frequency.

This clonotype was counted a few times. Its antigen is not known. This CDR3 has 17 residues. Trimming took 2 bases from V and 4 from J; bases not matched to a gene: 12. Germline-derived CDR1 and CDR2 are LGHNA and YSLEER. Where ophthalmopathy was present, donors had moderate-to-severe activity, CAS ≥3, NOSPECS ≥4 and duration under 3 months. Diagnosis used clinical symptoms, serum thyroxine, TRAb, thyroid ultrasound and orbital computed tomography. RNA transcripts yielded amplified TCR beta CDR3 regions. Scientists carried out first-round RT-PCR using HTBI primers and then a second-round multiplex PCR. TCRdb processed the multiplex PCR reads anew with MiXCR; each CDR3 protein has one entry. The sample carries about 400,000 distinct CDR3 sequences, about 16% recorded once.

This rearrangement joins TRBV4-3 to TRBJ2-5; 8 bases line up with TRBD1. This sequence originates from a woman younger than 35 with Graves' ophthalmopathy. Input material: peripheral blood. CDR3: CASSQRLGDRPLETQYF. The DNA of the CDR3 is TGCGCCAGCAGCCAACGACTCGGGGACAGGCCGTTAGAGACCCAGTACTTC.